Presented here are 4 T cell receptor beta chains from one specimen sequenced in a study of blood T cells in healthy people across ages. Sample-barcoded 5' priming and a J-beta primer mix drove a second PCR of about 6 to 12 cycles. Using its own MiXCR run on the 5' RACE reads, TCRdb lists one record per CDR3 protein. The sample includes fewer than 950,000 distinct CDR3 sequences, about 37% of them seen just once. The sequencing input was blood. Receptor source: a man aged 18 to 29 in good health.

V usage is TRBV7-2 and J usage is TRBJ1-1, with a tentative D call TRBD1 (6 bases). The CDR3 loop spans 15 amino acids. Germline CDR1 is SGHTA and CDR2 is FQGNSA. V gave up 1 base and J gave up 2 bases, with 11 bases separating them. CDR3 DNA: TGTGCCAGCAGCTTAGGTGCGGGGGCAAACACTGAAGCTTTCTTT. It is translated as CASSLGAGANTEAFF.

Note on this clonotype: A much larger clone lies one base from this, so it may be a read error. The V gene is TRBV12-3 or TRBV12-4, the J gene TRBJ2-1; 8 bases align to TRBD2. The DNA matches TRBJ2-7 better at its end, which makes the J call doubtful. The CDR3 spans 14 residues. As DNA, the CDR3 is TGTGCCAGCAGTCTTAGCGGGGCCTACAATGAGCAGTACTTC. Encoded protein: CASSLSGAYNEQYF.

This clonotype occurred a few times. The rearrangement links TRBV4-2 to TRBJ2-6; either TRBD1 or TRBD2 may supply D (5 bases each). The CDR3 loop spans 16 amino acids. The V and J ends lost 0 bases and 4 bases respectively, with 10 bases between them. Germline-derived CDR1 and CDR2 are LGHNA and YNFKEQ. DNA for the CDR3: TGTGCCAGCAGCCAAGATGGGGGAATAGGGGCCAACGTCCTGACTTTC. This codes for CASSQDGGIGANVLTF.

This clonotype has just a few counts. The rearrangement uses TRBV7-9 and TRBJ2-3; 7 bases line up with TRBD1. V gave up 5 bases and J gave up 6 bases; unmatched junction bases: 14. The CDR3 extends over 16 amino acids. Germline assignment: CDR1 SEHNR and CDR2 FQNEAQ (reference sequence). CDR3 in DNA: TGTGCCAGCAGCCTAACAGGGGATGGGTTCAGGGATACGCAGTATTTT. Residues: CASSLTGDGFRDTQYF.